This T cell receptor (beta chain) was obtained from a study of breast tumors, draining lymph nodes, adjacent tissues. Study outcomes and limitations: Tumor repertoires ranked between lymph nodes and nontumor tissue in diversity, with V and J gene preferences. The lymph node origin of tumor T cells was framed as consistent with a hypothesis, not demonstrated. Most tumor T cells seemingly derive from lymph node, then expand in tumor.

Germline trimming cut 0 bases from V and 2 bases from J; bases unmatched to any gene: 4. This CDR3 spans 15 amino acids. Germline assignment: CDR1 SGHVS and CDR2 FQNEAQ. Breast cancer patients provided tissue from their axillary draining lymph nodes. This clonotype was observed at least ten times. The antigen remains unidentified. TCRdb independently ran MiXCR on the multiplex PCR reads; one entry per CDR3 protein. This sample has some 230,000 distinct CDR3 sequences, with nearly 35% found just once. The chain recombines TRBV7-8 with TRBJ2-7; 7 bases align to TRBD2. This sequence was found in a female donor with breast cancer. Some clones in this sample may be carry-over from other donors' samples. The sample consisted of axillary lymph node tissue. CDR3 residues: CASSLARAGTYEQYF. DNA for the CDR3: TGTGCCAGCAGCTTAGCCCGAGCGGGAACCTACGAGCAGTACTTC.